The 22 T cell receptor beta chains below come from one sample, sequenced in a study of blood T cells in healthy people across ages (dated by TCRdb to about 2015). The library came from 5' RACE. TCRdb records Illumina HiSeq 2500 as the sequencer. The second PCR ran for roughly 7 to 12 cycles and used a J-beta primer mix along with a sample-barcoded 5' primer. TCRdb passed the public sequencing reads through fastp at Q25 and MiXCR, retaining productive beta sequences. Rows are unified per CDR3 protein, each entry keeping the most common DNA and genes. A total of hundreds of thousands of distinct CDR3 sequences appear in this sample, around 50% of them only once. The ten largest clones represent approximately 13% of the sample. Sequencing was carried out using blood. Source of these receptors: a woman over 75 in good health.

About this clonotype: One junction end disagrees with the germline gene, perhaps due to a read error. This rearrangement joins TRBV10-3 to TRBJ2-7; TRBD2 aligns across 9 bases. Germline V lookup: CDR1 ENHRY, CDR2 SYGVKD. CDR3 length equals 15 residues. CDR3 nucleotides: TGTGCCATCAGCGGGGAGGCGGGAGGGCCCTACGGGCAGTACTTC. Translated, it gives CAISGEAGGPYGQYF.

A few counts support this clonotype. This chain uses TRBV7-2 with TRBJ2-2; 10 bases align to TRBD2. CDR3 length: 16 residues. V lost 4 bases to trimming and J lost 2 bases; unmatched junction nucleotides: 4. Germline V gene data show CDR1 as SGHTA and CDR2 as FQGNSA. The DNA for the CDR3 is TGTGCCAGCAGCTCGGGACTAGCGATCAACACCGGGGAGCTGTTTTTT. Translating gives CASSSGLAINTGELFF.

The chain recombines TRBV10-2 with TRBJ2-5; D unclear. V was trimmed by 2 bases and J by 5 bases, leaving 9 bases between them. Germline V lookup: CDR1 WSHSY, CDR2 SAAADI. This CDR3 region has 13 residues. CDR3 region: CASSERARETQYF. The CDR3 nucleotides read TGCGCCAGCAGTGAGAGGGCGAGGGAGACCCAGTACTTC.

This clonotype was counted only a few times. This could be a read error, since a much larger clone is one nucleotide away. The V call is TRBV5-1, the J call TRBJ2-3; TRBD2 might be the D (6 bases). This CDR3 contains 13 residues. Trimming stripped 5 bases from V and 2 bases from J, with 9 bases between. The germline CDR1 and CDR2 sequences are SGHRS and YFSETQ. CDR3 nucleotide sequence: TGCGCCAGCAGTGCGGGGAACACAGATACGCAGTATTTT. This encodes CASSAGNTDTQYF.

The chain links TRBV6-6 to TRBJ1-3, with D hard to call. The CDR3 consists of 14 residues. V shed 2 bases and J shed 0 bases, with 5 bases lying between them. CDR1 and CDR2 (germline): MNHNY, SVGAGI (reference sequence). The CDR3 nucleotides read TGTGCCAGCAGTTACGTGAACTCTGGAAACACCATATATTTT. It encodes CASSYVNSGNTIYF.

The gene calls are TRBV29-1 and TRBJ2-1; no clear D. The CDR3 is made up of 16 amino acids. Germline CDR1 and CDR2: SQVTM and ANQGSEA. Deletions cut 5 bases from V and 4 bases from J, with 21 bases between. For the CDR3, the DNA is TGCAGCGTTCTTAGGCGGAATGCTCCCTTATACAATGAGCAGTTCTTC. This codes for CSVLRRNAPLYNEQFF.

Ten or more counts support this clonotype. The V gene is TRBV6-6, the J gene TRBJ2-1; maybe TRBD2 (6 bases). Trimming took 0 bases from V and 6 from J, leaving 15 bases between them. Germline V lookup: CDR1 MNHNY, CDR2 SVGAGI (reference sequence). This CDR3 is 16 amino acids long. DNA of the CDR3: TGTGCCAGCAGTTACTCGGGGGGTCGGAAGGGCAATGAGCAGTTCTTC. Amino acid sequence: CASSYSGGRKGNEQFF.

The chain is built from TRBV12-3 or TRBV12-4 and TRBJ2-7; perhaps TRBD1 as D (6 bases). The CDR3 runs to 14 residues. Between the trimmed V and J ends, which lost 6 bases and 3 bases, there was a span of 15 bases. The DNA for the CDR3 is TGTGCCAGCAGCGCAGGGGCCTCCTACTACGAGCAGTACTTC. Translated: CASSAGASYYEQYF.

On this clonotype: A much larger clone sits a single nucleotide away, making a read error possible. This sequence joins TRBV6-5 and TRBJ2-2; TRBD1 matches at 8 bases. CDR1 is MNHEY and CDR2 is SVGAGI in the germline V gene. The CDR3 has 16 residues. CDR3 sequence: CASGYSTGVGTGELFF. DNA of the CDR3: TGTGCCAGCGGTTACTCGACAGGGGTCGGCACCGGGGAGCTGTTTTTT.

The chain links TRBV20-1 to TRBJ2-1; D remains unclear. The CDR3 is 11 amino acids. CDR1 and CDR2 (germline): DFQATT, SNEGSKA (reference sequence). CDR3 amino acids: CSVRKFNEQFF. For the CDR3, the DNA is TGCAGCGTACGGAAGTTCAATGAGCAGTTCTTC.

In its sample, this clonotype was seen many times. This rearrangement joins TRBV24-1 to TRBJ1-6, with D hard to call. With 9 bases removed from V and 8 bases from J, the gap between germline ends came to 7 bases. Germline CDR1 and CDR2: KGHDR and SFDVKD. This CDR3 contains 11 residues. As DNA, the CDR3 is TGTGCCACCGAGAGACATTCACCCCTCCACTTT. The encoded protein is CATERHSPLHF.

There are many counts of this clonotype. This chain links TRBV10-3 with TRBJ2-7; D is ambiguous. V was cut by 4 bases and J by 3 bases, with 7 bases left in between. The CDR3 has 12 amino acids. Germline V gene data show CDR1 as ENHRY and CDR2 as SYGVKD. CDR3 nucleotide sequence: TGTGCCATCAGTGTGGCAGGCTACGAGCAGTACTTC. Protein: CAISVAGYEQYF.

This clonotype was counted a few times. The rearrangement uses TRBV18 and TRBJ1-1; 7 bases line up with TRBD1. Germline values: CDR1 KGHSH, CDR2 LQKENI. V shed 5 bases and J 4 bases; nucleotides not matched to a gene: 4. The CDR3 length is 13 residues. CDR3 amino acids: CASSDREGTEAFF. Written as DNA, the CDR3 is TGTGCCAGCTCAGACAGGGAGGGCACTGAAGCTTTCTTT.

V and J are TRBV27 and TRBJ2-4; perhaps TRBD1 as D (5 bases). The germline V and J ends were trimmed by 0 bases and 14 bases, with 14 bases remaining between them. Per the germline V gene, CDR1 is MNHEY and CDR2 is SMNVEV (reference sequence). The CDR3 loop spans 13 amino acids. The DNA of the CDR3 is TGTGCCAGCAGTTTATCCGCAGGGCATACCAAGTACTTC. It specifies CASSLSAGHTKYF.

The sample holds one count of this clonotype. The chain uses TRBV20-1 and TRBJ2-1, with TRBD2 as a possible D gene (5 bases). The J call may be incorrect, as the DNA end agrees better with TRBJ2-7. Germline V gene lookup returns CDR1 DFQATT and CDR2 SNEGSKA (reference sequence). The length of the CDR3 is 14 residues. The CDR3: CSAPSLGVGNEQYF. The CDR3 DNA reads TGCAGTGCTCCGAGTCTCGGGGTTGGCAATGAGCAGTACTTC.

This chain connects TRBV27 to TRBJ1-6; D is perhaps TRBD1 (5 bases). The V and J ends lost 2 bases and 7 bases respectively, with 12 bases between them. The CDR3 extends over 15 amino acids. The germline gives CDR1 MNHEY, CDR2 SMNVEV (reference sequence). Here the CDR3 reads CASSLVDTQNSPLHF. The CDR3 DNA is TGTGCCAGCAGTTTAGTGGACACTCAAAATTCACCCCTCCACTTT.

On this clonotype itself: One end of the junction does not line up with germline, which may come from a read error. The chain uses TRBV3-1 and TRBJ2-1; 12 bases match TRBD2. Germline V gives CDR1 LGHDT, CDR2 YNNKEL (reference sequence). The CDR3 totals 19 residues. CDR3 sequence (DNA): TGTGCCAGTAGCCAAGGGGGACTAGCGGGTATAAATCCTTACAATGAGCAGTTCTTC. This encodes CASSQGGLAGINPYNEQFF.

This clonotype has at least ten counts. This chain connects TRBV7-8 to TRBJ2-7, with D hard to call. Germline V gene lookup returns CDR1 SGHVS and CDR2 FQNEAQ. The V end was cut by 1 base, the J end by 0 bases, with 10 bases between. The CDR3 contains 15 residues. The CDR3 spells CASSLEPGSSYEQYF. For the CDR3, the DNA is TGTGCCAGCAGCTTAGAACCTGGTAGCTCCTACGAGCAGTACTTC.

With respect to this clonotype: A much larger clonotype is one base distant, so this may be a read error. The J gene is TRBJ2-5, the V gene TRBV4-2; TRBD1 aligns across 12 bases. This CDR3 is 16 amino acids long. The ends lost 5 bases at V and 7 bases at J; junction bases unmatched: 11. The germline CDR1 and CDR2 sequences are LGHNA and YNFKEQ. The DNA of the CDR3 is TGTGCCAGCAGCGAGAATTCGGGACAGGGGGCAGGGACCCAGTACTTC. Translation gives CASSENSGQGAGTQYF.

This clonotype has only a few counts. The CDR3 bases are TGTGCCAGCAGCTCAAGGGAAGGGGTCTACAATGAGCAGTACTTC. Its translation: CASSSREGVYNEQYF. V usage is TRBV27 and J usage is TRBJ2-1, with a possible D match to TRBD1 (5 bases). The J call could be wrong; TRBJ2-7 is a better fit for the DNA end. The V gene's germline CDR1 is MNHEY and CDR2 SMNVEV (reference sequence). The CDR3 sequence is 15 residues long.

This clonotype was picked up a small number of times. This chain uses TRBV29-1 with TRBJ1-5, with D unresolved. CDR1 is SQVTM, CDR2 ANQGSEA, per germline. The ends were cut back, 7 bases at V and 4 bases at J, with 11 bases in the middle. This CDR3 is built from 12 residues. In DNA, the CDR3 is TGCAGCGCCTCGGACGGGAATCAGCCCCAGCATTTT. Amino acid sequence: CSASDGNQPQHF.

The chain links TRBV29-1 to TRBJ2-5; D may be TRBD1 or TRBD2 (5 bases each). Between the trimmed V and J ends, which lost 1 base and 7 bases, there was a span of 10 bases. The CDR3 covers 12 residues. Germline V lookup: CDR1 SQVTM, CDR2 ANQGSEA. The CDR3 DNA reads TGCAGCGTTGAAGGGGGGTTGGGGACCCAGTACTTC. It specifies CSVEGGLGTQYF.